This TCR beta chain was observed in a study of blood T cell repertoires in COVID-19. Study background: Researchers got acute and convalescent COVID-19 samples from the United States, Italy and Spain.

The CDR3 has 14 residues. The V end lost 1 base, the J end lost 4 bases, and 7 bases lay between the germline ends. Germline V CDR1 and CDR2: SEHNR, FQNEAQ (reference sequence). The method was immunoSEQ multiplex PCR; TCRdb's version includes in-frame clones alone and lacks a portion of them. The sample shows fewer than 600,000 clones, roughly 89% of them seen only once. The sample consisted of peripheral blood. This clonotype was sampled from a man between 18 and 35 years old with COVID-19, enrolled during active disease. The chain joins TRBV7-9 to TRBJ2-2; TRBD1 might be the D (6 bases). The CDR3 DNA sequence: TGTGCCAGCAGCTTAGGAGGGGGCACCGGGGAGCTGTTTTTT. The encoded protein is CASSLGGGTGELFF.